This T cell receptor (beta chain) stems from a study of regulatory T cells in long-lasting Graves disease. Library construction for TCR beta used iRepertoire HTBI primers and Arm-PCR of CDR3 regions. How the authors handled the data: Detected in the samples were 55 to 65 TRBV and over twelve TRBJ segments. TCRdb reprocessed the multiplex PCR reads with MiXCR, giving one entry per CDR3 protein. TCRdb, not the original authors, processed these V and J calls. The sample holds roughly 400,000 distinct CDR3 sequences; roughly 21% are singletons and the top ten take 13% to 15%. Only a few counts were recorded for this clonotype. Its specificity is not known. A much larger clone lies one base from this, so it may be a read error. Trimming pared 6 bases from V and 0 bases from J, leaving 24 bases between. Germline-derived CDR1 and CDR2 are SGHTA and FQGNSA. The CDR3 loop spans 18 amino acids. Whole-study results and caveats: Among samples with persistent disease, TRBV28, TRBJ1-2 and TRBJ2-5 were favored. Among the persistent patients, 2,500 to 3,000 public clonotypes were shared, more than the roughly 970 shared among new patients.

Time point noted: persistent/refractory GD, antithyroid drugs over 5 years with positive TRAb. PBMC RNA was the source of the TCR library. The TCR was taken from a female donor with Graves disease. The rearrangement uses TRBV7-2 and TRBJ2-7, with D perhaps given as TRBD1 or TRBD2 (5 bases each). Sequencing was performed on peripheral blood mononuclear cells (PBMCs), taken when the disease was refractory, from a patient treated with antithyroid drugs. This chain's CDR3 is CASSRIGASRRSSYEQYF. The CDR3 bases are TGTGCCAGCAGTCGCATCGGGGCTAGCCGCAGGAGCTCCTACGAGCAGTACTTC.